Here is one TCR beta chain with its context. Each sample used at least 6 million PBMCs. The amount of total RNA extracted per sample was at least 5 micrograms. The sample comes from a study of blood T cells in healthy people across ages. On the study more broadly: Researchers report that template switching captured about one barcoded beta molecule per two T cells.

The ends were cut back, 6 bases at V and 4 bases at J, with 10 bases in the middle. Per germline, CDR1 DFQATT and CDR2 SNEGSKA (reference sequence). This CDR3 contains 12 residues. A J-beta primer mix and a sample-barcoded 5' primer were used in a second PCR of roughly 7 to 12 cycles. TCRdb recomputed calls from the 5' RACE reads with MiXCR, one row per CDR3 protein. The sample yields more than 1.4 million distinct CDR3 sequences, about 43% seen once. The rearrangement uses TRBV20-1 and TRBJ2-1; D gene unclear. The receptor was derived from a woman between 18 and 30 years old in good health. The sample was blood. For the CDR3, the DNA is TGCAGTGCCCGACTCGTTTACAATGAGCAGTTCTTC. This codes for CSARLVYNEQFF.